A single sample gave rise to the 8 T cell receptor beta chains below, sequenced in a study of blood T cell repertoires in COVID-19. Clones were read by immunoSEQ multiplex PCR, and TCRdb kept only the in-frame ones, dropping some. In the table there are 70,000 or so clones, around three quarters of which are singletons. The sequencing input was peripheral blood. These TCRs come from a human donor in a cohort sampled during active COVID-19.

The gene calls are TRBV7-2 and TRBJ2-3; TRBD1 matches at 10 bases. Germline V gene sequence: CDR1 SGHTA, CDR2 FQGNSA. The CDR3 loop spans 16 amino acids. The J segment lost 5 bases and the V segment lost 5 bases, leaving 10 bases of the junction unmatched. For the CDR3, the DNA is TGTGCCAGCAGCCTAGTGTGGGGGACAGGGGAAGATACGCAGTATTTT. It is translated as CASSLVWGTGEDTQYF. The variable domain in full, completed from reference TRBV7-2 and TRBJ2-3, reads GAGVSQSPSNKVTEKGKDVELRCDPISGHTALYWYRQSLGQGLEFLIYFQGNSAPDKSGLPSDRFSAERTGGSVSTLTIQRTQQEDSAVYLCASSLVWGTGEDTQYFGPGTRLTVL.

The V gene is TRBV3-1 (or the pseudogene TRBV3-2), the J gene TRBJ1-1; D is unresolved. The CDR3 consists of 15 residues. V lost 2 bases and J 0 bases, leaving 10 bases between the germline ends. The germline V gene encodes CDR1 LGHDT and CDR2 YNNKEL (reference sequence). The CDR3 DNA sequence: TGTGCCAGCAGCCAATCTAGGATCATGAACACTGAAGCTTTCTTT. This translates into CASSQSRIMNTEAFF.

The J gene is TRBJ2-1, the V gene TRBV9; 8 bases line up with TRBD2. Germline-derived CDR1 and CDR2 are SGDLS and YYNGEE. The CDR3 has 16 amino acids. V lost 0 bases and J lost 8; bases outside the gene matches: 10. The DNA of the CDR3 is TGTGCCAGCAGCGTAGTAATCGGGGGGGCTTCGGATGAGCAGTTCTTC. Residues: CASSVVIGGASDEQFF.

This CDR3 reads CASNMVGAGPSGANVLTF. Written as DNA, the CDR3 is TGCGCCAGCAACATGGTGGGGGCAGGGCCCTCTGGGGCCAACGTCCTGACTTTC. The chain recombines TRBV23-1 with TRBJ2-6; perhaps TRBD1 as D (6 bases). TRBV23-1 carries the ORF label, with uncertain function. Trimming cost V 7 bases and J 0 bases, with 19 bases left between them. This CDR3 has 18 amino acids.

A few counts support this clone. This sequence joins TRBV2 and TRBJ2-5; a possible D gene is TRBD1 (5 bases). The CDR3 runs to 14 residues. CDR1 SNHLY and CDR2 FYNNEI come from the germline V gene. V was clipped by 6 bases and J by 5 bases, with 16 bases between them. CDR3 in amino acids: CASRGPTASETQYF. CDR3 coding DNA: TGTGCCAGCAGAGGACCGACAGCGTCGGAGACCCAGTACTTC.

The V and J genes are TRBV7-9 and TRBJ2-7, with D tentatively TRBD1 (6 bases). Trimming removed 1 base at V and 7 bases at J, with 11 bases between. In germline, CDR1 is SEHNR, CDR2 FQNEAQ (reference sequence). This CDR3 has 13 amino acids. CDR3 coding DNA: TGTGCCAGCAGCTTAGGGCGTCAGGGGGAGCAGTACTTC. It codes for CASSLGRQGEQYF.

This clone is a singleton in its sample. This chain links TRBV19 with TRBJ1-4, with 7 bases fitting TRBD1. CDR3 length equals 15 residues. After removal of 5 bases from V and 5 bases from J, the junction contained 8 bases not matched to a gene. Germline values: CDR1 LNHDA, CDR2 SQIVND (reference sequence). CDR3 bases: TGTGCCAGTAGTCCCACAGGGGATTCAAATGAAAAACTGTTTTTT. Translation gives CASSPTGDSNEKLFF. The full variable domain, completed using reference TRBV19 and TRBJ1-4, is DGGITQSPKYLFRKEGQNVTLSCEQNLNHDAMYWYRQDPGQGLRLIYYSQIVNDFQKGDIAEGYSVSREKKESFPLTVTSAQKNPTAFYLCASSPTGDSNEKLFFGSGTQLSVL.

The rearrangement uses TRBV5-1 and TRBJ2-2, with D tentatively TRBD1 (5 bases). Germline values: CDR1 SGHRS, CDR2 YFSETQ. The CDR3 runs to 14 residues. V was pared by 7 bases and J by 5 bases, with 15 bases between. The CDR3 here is CASRKDTGTGELFF. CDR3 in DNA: TGCGCCAGCCGCAAGGATACAGGTACCGGGGAGCTGTTTTTT.